This TCR beta chain was retrieved from a study of neurological immune-mediated disorders. Overall study results and limits: The greatest TCR clonal expansion occurred in HTLV-1-associated myelopathy and the least in multiple sclerosis, which fell below healthy controls.

This clonotype was recorded at least ten times. As yet, its antigen is unknown. With 10-nucleotide random UMIs, 5'RACE was used to make the cDNA. TCRdb passed the 5' RACE reads through MiXCR, listing each CDR3 protein once. This sample has tens of thousands of distinct CDR3 sequences, with nearly 6.5% found just once. Trimming left V 0 bases short and J 7 bases short, with 12 bases between. CDR3 length equals 15 residues. Germline V CDR1 and CDR2: SGHAT, FQNNGV. The sequence was obtained from a woman aged 40 to 50 in good health. The chain carries TRBV11-2 and TRBJ1-4, with D maybe TRBD1 (5 bases). Sequencing was performed on CD4+ T cells from blood. DNA for the CDR3: TGTGCCAGCAGCTTAGATTCAGGGCGGGCTGAAAAACTGTTTTTT. Protein: CASSLDSGRAEKLFF. The whole variable domain, filled in from reference TRBV11-2 and TRBJ1-4, reads EAGVAQSPRYKIIEKRQSVAFWCNPISGHATLYWYQQILGQGPKLLIQFQNNGVVDDSQLPKDRFSAERLKGVDSTLKIQPAKLEDSAVYLCASSLDSGRAEKLFFGSGTQLSVL.